The source of this TCR beta chain is a study of neurological immune-mediated disorders. This clonotype was counted many times. Its antigen remains unknown. The cDNA came from 5'RACE, which used 10-nucleotide random UMIs. One entry per CDR3 protein, called by TCRdb with MiXCR from the 5' RACE reads. The sample records some 33,000 distinct CDR3 sequences, roughly 1.6% being singletons. Study results and limitations: In HTLV-1-associated myelopathy, TCR clonal expansion was greatest, and in multiple sclerosis it was least, below healthy controls. Among 34 multiple sclerosis patients, 18 had repertoires that phylogenetic grouping placed in one related-CDR3 cluster, a possible signature.

This clonotype was sampled from a woman aged 25 to 39 with multiple sclerosis. The sequencing sample was made of PBMCs.

CDR3 loop: CASSIEGRWQPQHF. The DNA for the CDR3 is TGTGCCAGCAGTATAGAGGGACGGTGGCAGCCCCAGCATTTT. V gene TRBV7-2 combines with J gene TRBJ1-5; D is perhaps TRBD1 (5 bases). CDR1 and CDR2 (germline): SGHTA, FQGNSA. The CDR3 loop spans 14 amino acids. V was cut by 6 bases and J by 7 bases, with 16 bases left in between.